This T cell receptor (beta chain) is from a study of cytomegalovirus exposure and HLA in healthy donors. General observations from the study: Sequencing likely caused a cluster of highly shared sequence variants.

It was with 60 Vbeta and 13 Jbeta primers that the PCR ran. TCRdb's copy holds only in-frame clones and misses some; the assay was immunoSEQ multiplex PCR. The sample records fewer than 85,000 clones, roughly 88% being singletons. A note on this clone: Its matching antigen is unknown.

The donors gave bone marrow, and they were healthy. The CDR3 runs 15 residues. The trim removed 2 bases at V and 1 base at J, leaving 2 bases unmatched. CDR1 MNHNY and CDR2 SVGAGI come from the germline V gene (reference sequence). The receptor's source is a man between 65 and 85 years old in good health and CMV-seropositive. The chain joins TRBV6-6 to TRBJ1-1, with 9 bases fitting TRBD1. Material: PBMCs. CDR3 sequence (DNA): TGTGCCAGCAGTTACCCGGGACAGGGGAACACTGAAGCTTTCTTT. Encoded protein: CASSYPGQGNTEAFF.